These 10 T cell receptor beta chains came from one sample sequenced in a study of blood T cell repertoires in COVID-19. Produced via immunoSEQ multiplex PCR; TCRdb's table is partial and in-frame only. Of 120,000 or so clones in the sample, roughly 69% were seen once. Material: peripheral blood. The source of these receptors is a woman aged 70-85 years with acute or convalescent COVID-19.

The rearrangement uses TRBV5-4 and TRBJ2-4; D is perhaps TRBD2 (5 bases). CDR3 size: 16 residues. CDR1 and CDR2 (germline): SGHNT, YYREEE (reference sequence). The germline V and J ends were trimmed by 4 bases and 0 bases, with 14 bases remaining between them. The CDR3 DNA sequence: TGTGCCAGCAGCAGCCCCACGGGGATAGCCAAAAACATTCAGTACTTC. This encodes CASSSPTGIAKNIQYF.

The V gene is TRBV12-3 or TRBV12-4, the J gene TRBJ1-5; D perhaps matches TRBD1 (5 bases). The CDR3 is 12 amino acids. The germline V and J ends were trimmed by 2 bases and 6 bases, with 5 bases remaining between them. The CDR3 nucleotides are TGTGCCAGCAGTTTAAGGGGTCAGCCCCAGCATTTT. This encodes CASSLRGQPQHF.

The CDR3 is CASSLKQGTGNQPQHF. The CDR3 DNA is TGTGCCAGTAGTCTTAAACAGGGGACTGGAAATCAGCCCCAGCATTTT. The chain is built from TRBV19 and TRBJ1-5; 7 nucleotides agree with TRBD1. The CDR3 totals 16 residues. CDR1 is LNHDA and CDR2 is SQIVND in the germline V gene (reference sequence). J lost 4 bases, V lost 5 bases, and 11 bases had no gene match.

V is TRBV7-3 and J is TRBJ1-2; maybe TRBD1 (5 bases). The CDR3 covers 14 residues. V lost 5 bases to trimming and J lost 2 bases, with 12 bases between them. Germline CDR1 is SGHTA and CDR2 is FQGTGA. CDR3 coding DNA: TGTGCCAGCAGCCCCTTCGGGGGGAACTATGGCTACACCTTC. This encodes CASSPFGGNYGYTF. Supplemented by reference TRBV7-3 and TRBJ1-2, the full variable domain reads GAGVSQTPSNKVTEKGKYVELRCDPISGHTALYWYRQSLGQGPEFLIYFQGTGAADDSGLPNDRFFAVRPEGSVSTLKIQRTERGDSAVYLCASSPFGGNYGYTFGSGTRLTVV.

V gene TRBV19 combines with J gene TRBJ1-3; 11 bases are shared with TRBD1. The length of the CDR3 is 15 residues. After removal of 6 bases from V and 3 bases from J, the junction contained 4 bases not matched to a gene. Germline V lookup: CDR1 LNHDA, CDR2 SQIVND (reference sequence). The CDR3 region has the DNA TGTGCCAGTAGCTCCGGGACAGGGGGTGGAAACACCATATATTTT. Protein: CASSSGTGGGNTIYF.

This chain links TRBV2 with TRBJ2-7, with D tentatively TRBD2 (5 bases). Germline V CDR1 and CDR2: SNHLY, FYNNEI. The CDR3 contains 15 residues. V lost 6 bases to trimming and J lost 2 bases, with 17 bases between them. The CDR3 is CASSAAGPLAYEQYF. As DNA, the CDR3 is TGTGCCAGCAGCGCGGCGGGCCCACTTGCCTACGAGCAGTACTTC.

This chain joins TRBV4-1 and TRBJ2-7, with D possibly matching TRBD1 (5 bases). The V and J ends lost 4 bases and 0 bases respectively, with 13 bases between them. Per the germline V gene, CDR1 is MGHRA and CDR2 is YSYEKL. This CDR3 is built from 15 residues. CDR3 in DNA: TGCGCCAGCAGCCGTCACGACAGTAGCTCCTACGAGCAGTACTTC. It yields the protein CASSRHDSSSYEQYF.

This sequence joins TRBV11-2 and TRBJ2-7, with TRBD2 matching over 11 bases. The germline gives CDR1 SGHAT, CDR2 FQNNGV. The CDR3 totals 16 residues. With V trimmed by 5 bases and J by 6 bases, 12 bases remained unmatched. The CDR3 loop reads CASSPTRLAGSPEQYF. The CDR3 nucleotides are TGTGCCAGCAGCCCTACCCGACTAGCGGGGAGCCCCGAGCAGTACTTC. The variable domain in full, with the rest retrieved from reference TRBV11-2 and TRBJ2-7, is EAGVAQSPRYKIIEKRQSVAFWCNPISGHATLYWYQQILGQGPKLLIQFQNNGVVDDSQLPKDRFSAERLKGVDSTLKIQPAKLEDSAVYLCASSPTRLAGSPEQYFGPGTRLTVT.

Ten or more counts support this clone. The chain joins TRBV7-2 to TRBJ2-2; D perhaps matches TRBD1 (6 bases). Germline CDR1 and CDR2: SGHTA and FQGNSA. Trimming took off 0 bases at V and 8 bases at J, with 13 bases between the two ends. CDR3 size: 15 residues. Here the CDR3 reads CASSLAGAERGELFF. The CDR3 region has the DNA TGTGCCAGCAGCTTAGCGGGGGCCGAAAGGGGGGAGCTGTTTTTT.

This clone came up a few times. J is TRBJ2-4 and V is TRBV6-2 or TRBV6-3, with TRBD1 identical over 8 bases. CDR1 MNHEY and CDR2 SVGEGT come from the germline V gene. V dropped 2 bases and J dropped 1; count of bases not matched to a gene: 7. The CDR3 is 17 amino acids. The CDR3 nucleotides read TGTGCCAGCAGTTACCGTAACCAGGGGGCGGCCAAAAACATTCAGTACTTC. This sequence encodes CASSYRNQGAAKNIQYF.